This T cell receptor beta chain was sequenced for a study of spatial heterogeneity in lung cancer. Study results and limitations: Higher tumor mutation counts went along with higher counts of expanded intratumoral alpha and beta TCRs.

TCRdb used MiXCR to reprocess the 5' RACE reads, holding one entry per CDR3 protein. The sample yields about 24,000 distinct CDR3 sequences, 8% to 10% seen once. Ten or more counts support this clonotype. Its specificity is not known. Stated time point: sample taken at primary tumor resection. The CDR3 consists of 12 residues. The V gene lost 11 bases and the J gene lost 6 bases, with 14 bases spanning the gap. The germline V gene has CDR1 MNHNS and CDR2 SASEGT. J is TRBJ2-1 and V is TRBV6-1; D is unclear. The source material was lung tumor tissue, sampled at surgery. This clonotype was obtained from a male donor with early-stage non-small cell lung cancer. The CDR3 DNA reads TGTGCCGGCGCATTCGCCGGCAATGAGCAGTTCTTC. It translates to CAGAFAGNEQFF.